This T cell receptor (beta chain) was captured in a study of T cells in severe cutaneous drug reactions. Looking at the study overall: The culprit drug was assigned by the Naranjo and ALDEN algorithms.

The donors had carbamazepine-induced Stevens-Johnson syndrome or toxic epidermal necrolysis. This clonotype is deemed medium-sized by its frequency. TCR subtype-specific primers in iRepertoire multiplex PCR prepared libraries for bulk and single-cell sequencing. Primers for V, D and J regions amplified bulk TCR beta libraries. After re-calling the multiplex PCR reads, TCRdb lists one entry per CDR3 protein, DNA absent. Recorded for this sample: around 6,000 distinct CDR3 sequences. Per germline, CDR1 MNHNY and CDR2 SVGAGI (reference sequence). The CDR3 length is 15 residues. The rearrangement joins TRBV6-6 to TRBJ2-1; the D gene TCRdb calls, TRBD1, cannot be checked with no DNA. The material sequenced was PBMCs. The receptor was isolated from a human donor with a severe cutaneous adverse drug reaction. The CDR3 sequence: CASSYRLQGEDEQFF.